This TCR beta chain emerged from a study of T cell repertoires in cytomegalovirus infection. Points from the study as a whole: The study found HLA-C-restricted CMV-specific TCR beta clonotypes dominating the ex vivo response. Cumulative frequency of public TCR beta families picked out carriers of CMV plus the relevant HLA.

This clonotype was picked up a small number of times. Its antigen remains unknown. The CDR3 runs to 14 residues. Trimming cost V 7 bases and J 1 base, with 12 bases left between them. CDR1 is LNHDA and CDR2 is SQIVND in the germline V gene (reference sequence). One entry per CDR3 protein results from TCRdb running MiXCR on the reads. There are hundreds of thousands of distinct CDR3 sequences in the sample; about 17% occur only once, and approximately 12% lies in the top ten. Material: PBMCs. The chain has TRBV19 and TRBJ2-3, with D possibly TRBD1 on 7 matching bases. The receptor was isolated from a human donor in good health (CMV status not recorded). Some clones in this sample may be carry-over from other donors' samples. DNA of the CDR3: TGTGCCAGTAAGGAGGGGGCGGGCACAGATACGCAGTATTTT. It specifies CASKEGAGTDTQYF.